This T cell receptor (beta chain) was documented in a study of cytomegalovirus exposure and HLA in healthy donors. Study-wide results and limits: Trimming of TCR beta V- and J-genes showed a link, identified in a later analysis, to a missense DCLRE1C variant. Despite most TCR sequences being rare, some public TCRs occurred in many donors.

The donors comprised healthy bone marrow donors. As to this clone: Its target is not known.

Both 60 Vbeta primers and 13 Jbeta primers went into the PCR. TCRdb's table, derived via immunoSEQ multiplex PCR, lists solely in-frame clones and lacks some. The sample has under 90,000 clones, over 70% seen once. The CDR3 is made up of 13 amino acids. CDR1 and CDR2 (germline): WSHSY, SAAADI. V lost 8 bases and J lost 7, with 14 bases in between. The V gene is TRBV10-2, the J gene TRBJ1-4; D perhaps matches TRBD1 (6 bases). The receptor's source is a woman aged 40 to 55 in good health and CMV-seronegative. Material: PBMCs. The CDR3 nucleotides read TGCGCCAGCCGAGGGGGGGGCGGTGAAAAACTGTTTTTT. Protein product: CASRGGGGEKLFF.